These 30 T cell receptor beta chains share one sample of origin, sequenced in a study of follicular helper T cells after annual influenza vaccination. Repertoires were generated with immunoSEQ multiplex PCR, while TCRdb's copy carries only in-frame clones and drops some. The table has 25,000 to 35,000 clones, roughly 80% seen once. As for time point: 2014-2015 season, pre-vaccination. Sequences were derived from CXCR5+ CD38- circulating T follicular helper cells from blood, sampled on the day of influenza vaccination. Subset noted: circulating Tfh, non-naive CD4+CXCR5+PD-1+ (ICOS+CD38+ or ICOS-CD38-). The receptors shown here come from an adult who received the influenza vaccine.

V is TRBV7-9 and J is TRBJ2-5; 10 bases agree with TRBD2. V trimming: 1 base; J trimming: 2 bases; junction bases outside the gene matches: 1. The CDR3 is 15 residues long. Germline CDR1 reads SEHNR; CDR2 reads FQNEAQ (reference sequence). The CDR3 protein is CASSLEAGGQETQYF. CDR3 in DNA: TGTGCCAGCAGCTTAGAAGCGGGAGGGCAAGAGACCCAGTACTTC.

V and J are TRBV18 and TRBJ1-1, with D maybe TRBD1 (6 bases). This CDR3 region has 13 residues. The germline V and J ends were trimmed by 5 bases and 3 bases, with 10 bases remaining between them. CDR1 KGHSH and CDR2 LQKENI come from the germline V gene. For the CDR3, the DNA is TGTGCCAGCTCAACGGCAGGGGACACTGAAGCTTTCTTT. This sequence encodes CASSTAGDTEAFF.

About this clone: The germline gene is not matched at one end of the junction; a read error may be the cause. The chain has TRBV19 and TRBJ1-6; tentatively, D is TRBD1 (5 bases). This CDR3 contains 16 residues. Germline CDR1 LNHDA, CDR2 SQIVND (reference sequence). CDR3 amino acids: CVSSINGQGVNSPLHF. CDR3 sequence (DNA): TGTGTCAGTAGTATAAACGGGCAGGGCGTCAATTCACCCCTCCACTTT.

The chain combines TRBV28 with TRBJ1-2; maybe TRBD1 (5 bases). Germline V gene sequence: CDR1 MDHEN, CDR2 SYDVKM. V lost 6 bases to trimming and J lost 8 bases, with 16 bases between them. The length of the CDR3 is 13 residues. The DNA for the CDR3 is TGTGCCAGCAGACCTCAGGGCATAGAGGGCTACACCTTC. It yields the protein CASRPQGIEGYTF.

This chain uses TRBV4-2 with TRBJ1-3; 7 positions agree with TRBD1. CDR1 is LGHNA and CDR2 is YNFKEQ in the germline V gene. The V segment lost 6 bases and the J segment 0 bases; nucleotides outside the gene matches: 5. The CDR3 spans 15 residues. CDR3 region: CASSLDRSSGNTIYF. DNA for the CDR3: TGTGCCAGCAGTCTGGACAGGTCCTCTGGAAACACCATATATTTT.

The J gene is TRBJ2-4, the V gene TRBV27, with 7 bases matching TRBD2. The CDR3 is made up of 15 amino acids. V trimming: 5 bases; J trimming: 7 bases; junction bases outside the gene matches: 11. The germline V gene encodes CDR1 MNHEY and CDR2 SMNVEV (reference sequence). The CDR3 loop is CASSPQTSVWNIQYF. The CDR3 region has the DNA TGTGCCAGCAGTCCCCAAACTAGCGTTTGGAACATTCAGTACTTC.

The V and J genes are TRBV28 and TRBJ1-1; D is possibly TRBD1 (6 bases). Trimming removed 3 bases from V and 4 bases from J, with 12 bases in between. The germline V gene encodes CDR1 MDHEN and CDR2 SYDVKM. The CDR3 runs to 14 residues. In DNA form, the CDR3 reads TGTGCCAGCAGTTTCCGACAGGTAACCACTGAAGCTTTCTTT. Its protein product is CASSFRQVTTEAFF.

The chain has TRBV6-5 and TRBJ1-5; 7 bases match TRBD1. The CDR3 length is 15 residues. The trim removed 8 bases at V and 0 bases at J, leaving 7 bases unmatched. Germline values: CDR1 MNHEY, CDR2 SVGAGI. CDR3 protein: CASQPRQGSNQPQHF. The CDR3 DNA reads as TGTGCCAGCCAACCCAGACAGGGTAGCAATCAGCCCCAGCATTTT.

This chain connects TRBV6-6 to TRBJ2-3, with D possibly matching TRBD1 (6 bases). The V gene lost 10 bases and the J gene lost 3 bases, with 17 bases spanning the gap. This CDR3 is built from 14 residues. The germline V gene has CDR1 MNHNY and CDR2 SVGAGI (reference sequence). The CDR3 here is CATRDRRITDTQYF. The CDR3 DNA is TGTGCCACCCGAGACAGGCGAATTACAGATACGCAGTATTTT.

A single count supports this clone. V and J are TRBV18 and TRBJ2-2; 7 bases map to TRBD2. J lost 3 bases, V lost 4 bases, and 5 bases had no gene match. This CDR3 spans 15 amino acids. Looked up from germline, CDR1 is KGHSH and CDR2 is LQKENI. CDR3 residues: CASSRTAGDTGELFF. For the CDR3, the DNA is TGTGCCAGCTCACGAACTGCGGGAGACACCGGGGAGCTGTTTTTT.

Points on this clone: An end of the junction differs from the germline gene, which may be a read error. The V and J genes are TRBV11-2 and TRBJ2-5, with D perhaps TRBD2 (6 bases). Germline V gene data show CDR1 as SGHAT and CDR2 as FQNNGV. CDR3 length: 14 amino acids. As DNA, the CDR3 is TGTGCCAGCAGCCCAACCATGGGGGGAGAGATCCAGTACTTC. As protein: CASSPTMGGEIQYF. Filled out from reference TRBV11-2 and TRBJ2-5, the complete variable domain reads EAGVAQSPRYKIIEKRQSVAFWCNPISGHATLYWYQQILGQGPKLLIQFQNNGVVDDSQLPKDRFSAERLKGVDSTLKIQPAKLEDSAVYLCASSPTMGGEIQYFGPGTRLLVL.

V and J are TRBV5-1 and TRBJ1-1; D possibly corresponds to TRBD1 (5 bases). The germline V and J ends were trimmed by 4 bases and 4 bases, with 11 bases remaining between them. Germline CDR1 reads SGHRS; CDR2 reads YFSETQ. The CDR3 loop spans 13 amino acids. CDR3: CASSPPGGTEAFF. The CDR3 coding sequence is TGCGCCAGCAGCCCACCGGGGGGCACTGAAGCTTTCTTT.

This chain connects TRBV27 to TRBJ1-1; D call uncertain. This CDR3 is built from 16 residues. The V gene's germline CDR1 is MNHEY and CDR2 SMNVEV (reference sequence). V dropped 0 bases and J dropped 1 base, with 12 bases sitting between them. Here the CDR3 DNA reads TGTGCCAGCAGTTTATCCAAAAGGTCAGGGAACACTGAAGCTTTCTTT. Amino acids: CASSLSKRSGNTEAFF.

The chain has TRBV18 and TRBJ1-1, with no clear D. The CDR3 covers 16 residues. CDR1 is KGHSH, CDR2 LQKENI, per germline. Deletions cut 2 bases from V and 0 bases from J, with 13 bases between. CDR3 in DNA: TGTGCCAGCTCACCATCCACACGGGGTATGAACACTGAAGCTTTCTTT. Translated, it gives CASSPSTRGMNTEAFF. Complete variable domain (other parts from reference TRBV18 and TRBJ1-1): NAGVMQNPRHLVRRRGQEARLRCSPMKGHSHVYWYRQLPEEGLKFMVYLQKENIIDESGMPKERFSAEFPKEGPSILRIQQVVRGDSAAYFCASSPSTRGMNTEAFFGQGTRLTVV.

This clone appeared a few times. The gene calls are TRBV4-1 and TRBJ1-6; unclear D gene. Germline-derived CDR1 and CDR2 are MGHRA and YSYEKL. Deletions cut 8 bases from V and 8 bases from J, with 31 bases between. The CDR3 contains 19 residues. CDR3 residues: CASSQAIFGLQAGYSPLHF. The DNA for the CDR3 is TGCGCCAGCTCCCAGGCGATTTTTGGCCTACAAGCGGGATATTCACCCCTCCACTTT.

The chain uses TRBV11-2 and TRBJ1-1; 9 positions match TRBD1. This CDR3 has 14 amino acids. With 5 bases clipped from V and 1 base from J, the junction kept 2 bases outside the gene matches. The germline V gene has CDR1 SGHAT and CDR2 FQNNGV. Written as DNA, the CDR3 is TGTGCCAGCAGCGCGGACAGGGGGAACACTGAAGCTTTCTTT. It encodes CASSADRGNTEAFF.

The CDR3 spells CASRPLAGAYNEQFF. The CDR3 DNA follows: TGTGCCAGCAGGCCTCTAGCGGGAGCTTACAATGAGCAGTTCTTC. The chain joins TRBV2 to TRBJ2-1; the match to TRBD2 covers 10 bases. Germline lookup yields CDR1 SNHLY and CDR2 FYNNEI. The CDR3 totals 15 residues. V trimming: 6 bases; J trimming: 4 bases; junction bases outside the gene matches: 6.

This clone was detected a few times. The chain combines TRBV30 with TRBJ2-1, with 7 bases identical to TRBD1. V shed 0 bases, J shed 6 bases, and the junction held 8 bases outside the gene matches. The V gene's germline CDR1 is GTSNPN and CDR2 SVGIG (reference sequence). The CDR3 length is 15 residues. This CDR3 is CAWSVGQVNTNEQFF. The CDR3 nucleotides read TGTGCCTGGAGTGTTGGACAGGTGAACACCAATGAGCAGTTCTTC.

The CDR3 loop reads CASSFGTGHQPQHF. DNA of the CDR3: TGTGCCAGCAGCTTTGGGACAGGGCATCAGCCCCAGCATTTT. The V and J genes are TRBV7-8 and TRBJ1-5, with 9 positions matching TRBD1. The CDR3 is 14 amino acids. The germline CDR1 and CDR2 sequences are SGHVS and FQNEAQ. The J segment lost 5 bases and the V segment lost 3 bases, leaving 2 bases of the junction unmatched.

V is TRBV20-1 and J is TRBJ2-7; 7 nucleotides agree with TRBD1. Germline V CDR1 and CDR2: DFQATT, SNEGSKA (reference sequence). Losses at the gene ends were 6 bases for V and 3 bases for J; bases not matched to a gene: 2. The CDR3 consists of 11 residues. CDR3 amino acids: CSARQGYEQYF. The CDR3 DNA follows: TGCAGTGCGAGACAGGGCTACGAGCAGTACTTC.

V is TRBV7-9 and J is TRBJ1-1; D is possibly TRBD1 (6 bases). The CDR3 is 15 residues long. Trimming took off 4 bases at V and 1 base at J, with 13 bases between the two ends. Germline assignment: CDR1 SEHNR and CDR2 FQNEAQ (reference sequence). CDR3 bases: TGTGCCAGCAGCTCTCCTGGGACAAGGAACACTGAAGCTTTCTTT. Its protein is CASSSPGTRNTEAFF.

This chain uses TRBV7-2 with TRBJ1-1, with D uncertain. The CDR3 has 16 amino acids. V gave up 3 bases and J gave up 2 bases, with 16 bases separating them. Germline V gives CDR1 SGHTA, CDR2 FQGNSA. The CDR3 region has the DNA TGTGCCAGCAGCTTTCTTCCCGGTCGAGGAAACACTGAAGCTTTCTTT. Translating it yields CASSFLPGRGNTEAFF.

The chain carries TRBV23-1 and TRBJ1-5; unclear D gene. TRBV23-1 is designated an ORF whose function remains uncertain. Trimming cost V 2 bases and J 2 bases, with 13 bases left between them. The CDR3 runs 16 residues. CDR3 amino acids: CASSQKTSKGNQPQHF. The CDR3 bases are TGCGCCAGCAGTCAAAAGACAAGTAAAGGCAATCAGCCCCAGCATTTT.

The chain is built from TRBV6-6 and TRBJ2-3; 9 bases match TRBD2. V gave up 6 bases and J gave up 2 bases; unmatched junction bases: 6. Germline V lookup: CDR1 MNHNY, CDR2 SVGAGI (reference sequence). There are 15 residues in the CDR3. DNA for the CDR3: TGTGCCAGCAGGGATAGCGGGGGCCTCACAGATACGCAGTATTTT. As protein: CASRDSGGLTDTQYF.

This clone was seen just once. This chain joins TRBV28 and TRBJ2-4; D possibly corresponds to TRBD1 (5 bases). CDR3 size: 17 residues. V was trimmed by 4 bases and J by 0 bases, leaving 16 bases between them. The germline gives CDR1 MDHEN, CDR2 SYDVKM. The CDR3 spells CASSSPVGAVAKNIQYF. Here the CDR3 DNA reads TGTGCCAGCAGTTCCCCCGTTGGGGCGGTAGCCAAAAACATTCAGTACTTC. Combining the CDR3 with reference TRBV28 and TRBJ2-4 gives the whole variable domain DVKVTQSSRYLVKRTGEKVFLECVQDMDHENMFWYRQDPGLGLRLIYFSYDVKMKEKGDIPEGYSVSREKKERFSLILESASTNQTSMYLCASSSPVGAVAKNIQYFGAGTRLSVL.

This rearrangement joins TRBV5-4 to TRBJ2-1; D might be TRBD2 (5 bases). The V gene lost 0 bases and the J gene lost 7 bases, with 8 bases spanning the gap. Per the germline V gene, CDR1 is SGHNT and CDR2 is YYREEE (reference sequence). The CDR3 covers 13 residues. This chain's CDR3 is CASSLGTQNEQFF. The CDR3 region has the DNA TGTGCCAGCAGCTTGGGGACTCAAAATGAGCAGTTCTTC. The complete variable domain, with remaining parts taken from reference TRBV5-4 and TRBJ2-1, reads ETGVTQSPTHLIKTRGQQVTLRCSSQSGHNTVSWYQQALGQGPQFIFQYYREEENGRGNFPPRFSGLQFPNYSSELNVNALELDDSALYLCASSLGTQNEQFFGPGTRLTVL.

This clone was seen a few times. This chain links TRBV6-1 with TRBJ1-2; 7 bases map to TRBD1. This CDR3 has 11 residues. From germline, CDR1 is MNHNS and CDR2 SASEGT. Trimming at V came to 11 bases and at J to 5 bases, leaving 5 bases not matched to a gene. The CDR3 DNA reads TGTGCCTCCAGGGGGGAGTATGGCTACACCTTC. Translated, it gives CASRGEYGYTF.

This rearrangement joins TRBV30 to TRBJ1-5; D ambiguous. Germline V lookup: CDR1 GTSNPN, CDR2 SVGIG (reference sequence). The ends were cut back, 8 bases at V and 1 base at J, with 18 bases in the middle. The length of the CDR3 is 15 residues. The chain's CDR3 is CAARGAGRSNQPQHF. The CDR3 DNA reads TGTGCCGCCCGGGGTGCCGGGAGGAGCAATCAGCCCCAGCATTTT.

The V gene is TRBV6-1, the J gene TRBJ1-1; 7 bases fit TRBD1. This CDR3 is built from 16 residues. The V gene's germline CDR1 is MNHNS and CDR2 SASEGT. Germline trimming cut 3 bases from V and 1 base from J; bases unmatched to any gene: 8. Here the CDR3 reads CASSDSAGGWNTEAFF. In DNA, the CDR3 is TGTGCCAGCAGTGATTCGGCAGGGGGTTGGAACACTGAAGCTTTCTTT.

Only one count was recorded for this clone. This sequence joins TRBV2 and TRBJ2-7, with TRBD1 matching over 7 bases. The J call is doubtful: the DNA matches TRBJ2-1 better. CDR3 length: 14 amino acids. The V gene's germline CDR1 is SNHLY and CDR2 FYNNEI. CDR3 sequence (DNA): TGTGCCAGCAGCCGGGACAGCGGTATGGATGAGCAGTTCTTC. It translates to CASSRDSGMDEQFF.